The clone carrying this T cell receptor (beta chain) is judged large. Its antigen is undetermined. The data originate from a study of cytotoxic CD8 clonotypes in ibrutinib-treated CLL. Study details: Among the patients, around ten presented as relapsed/refractory and about 15 as treatment-naive; 17 to 18 showed unmutated IGHV.

The CDR3 loop spans 15 amino acids. Germline values: CDR1 SNHLY, CDR2 FYNNEI. Trimming stripped 3 bases from V and 6 bases from J, with 14 bases between. Only in-frame clones appear in the TCRdb table, and some are missing; sequencing was by immunoSEQ multiplex PCR. The sample has under 75,000 clones, roughly 70% seen once. Points from the study as a whole: Rare overall, public clonotypes shrank or held steady under therapy.

This sample comprised PBMCs, obtained after 12 months of ibrutinib treatment. This TCR was sampled from a human donor with chronic lymphocytic leukemia. This chain joins TRBV2 and TRBJ2-2; no clear D. This CDR3 reads CASSEGKISPGELFF. The CDR3 nucleotides read TGTGCCAGCAGTGAGGGGAAAATATCCCCCGGGGAGCTGTTTTTT.